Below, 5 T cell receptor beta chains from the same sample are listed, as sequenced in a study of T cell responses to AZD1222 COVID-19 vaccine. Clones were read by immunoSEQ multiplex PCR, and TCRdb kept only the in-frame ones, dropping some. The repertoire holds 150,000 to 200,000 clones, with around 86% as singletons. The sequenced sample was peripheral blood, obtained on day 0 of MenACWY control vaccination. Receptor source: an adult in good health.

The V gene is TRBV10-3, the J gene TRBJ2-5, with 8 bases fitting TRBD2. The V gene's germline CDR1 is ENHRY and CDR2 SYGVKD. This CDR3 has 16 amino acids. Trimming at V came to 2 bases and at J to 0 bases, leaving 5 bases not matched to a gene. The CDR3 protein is CAISENVAGNQETQYF. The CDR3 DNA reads TGTGCCATCAGTGAGAACGTAGCGGGAAACCAAGAGACCCAGTACTTC.

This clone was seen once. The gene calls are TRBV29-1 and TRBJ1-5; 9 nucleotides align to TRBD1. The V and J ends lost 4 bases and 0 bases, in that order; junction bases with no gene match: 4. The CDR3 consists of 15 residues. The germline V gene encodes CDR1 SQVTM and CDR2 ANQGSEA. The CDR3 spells CSVARTGDSNQPQHF. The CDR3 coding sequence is TGCAGCGTTGCCCGGACAGGGGATAGCAATCAGCCCCAGCATTTT.

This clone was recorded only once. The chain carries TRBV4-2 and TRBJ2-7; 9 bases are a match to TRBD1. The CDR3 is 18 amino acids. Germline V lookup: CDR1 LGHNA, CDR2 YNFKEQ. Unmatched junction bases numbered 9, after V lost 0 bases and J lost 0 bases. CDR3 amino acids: CASSQDQVGTGFSYEQYF. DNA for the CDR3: TGTGCCAGCAGCCAAGATCAAGTAGGGACAGGGTTCTCCTACGAGCAGTACTTC.

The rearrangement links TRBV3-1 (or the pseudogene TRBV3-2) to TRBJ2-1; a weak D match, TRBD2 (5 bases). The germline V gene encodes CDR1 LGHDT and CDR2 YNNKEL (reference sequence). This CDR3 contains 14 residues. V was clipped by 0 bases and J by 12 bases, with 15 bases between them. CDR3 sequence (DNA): TGTGCCAGCAGCCAAGATGGTGGCGGGCCCGTGCAGTTCTTC. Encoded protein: CASSQDGGGPVQFF.

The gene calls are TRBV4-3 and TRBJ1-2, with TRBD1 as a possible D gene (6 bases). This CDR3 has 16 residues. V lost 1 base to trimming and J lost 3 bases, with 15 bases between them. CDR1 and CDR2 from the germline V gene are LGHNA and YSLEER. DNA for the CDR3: TGCGCCAGCAGCCAAGTAGCAGGGGCGCGCGACTATGGCTACACCTTC. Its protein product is CASSQVAGARDYGYTF.